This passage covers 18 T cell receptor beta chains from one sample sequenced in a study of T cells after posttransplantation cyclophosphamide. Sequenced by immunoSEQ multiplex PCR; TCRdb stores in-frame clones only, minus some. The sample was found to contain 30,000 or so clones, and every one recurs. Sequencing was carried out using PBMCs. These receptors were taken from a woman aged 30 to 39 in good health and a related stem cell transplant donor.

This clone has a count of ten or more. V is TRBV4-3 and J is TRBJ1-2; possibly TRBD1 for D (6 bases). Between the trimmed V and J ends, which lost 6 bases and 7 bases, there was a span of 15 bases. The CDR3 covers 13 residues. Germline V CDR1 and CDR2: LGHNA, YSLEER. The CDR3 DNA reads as TGCGCCAGCAGGCGGACAGAGGCCCGTGGCTACACCTTC. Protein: CASRRTEARGYTF.

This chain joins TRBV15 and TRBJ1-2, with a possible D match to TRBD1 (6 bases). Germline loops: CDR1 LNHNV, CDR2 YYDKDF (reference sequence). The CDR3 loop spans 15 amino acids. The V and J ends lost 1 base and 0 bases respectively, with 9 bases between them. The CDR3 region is CATSRGGGPNYGYTF. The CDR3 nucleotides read TGTGCCACCAGCAGAGGAGGGGGACCTAACTATGGCTACACCTTC.

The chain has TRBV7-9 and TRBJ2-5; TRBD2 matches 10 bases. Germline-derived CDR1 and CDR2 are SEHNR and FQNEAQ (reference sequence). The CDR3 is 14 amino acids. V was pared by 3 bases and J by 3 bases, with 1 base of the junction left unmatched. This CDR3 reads CASSFGLAEETQYF. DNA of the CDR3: TGTGCCAGCAGCTTCGGACTAGCGGAAGAGACCCAGTACTTC.

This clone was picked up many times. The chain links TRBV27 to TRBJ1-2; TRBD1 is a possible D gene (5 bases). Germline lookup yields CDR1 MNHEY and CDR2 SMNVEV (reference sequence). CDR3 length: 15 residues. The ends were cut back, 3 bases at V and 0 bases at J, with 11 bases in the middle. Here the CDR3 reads CASSLGQGTNYGYTF. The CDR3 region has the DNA TGTGCCAGCAGTTTGGGCCAGGGAACTAACTATGGCTACACCTTC.

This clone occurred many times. As DNA, the CDR3 is TGCGCCAGCAGTGAGCCCGGGACAGTAACAGATACGCAGTATTTT. Its translation: CASSEPGTVTDTQYF. V is TRBV10-1 and J is TRBJ2-3, with TRBD1 matching over 7 bases. In germline, CDR1 is WNHNN, CDR2 SYGVQD (reference sequence). Losses at the gene ends were 2 bases for V and 3 bases for J; bases not matched to a gene: 5. This CDR3 comprises 15 residues.

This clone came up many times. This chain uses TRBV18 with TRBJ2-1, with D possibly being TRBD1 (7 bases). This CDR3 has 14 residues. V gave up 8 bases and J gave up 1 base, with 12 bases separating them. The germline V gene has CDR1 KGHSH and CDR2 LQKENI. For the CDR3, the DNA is TGTGCCAGCAGGCAGGGGGGTTCCTACAATGAGCAGTTCTTC. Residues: CASRQGGSYNEQFF. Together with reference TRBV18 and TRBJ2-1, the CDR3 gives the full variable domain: NAGVMQNPRHLVRRRGQEARLRCSPMKGHSHVYWYRQLPEEGLKFMVYLQKENIIDESGMPKERFSAEFPKEGPSILRIQQVVRGDSAAYFCASRQGGSYNEQFFGPGTRLTVL.

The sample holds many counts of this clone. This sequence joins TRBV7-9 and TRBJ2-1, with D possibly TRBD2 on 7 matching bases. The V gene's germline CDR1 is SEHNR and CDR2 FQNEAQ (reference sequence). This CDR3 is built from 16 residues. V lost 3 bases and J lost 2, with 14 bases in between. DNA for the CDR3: TGTGCCAGCAGCTTGTGGCCGGGGGGCGCCTACAATGAGCAGTTCTTC. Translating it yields CASSLWPGGAYNEQFF.

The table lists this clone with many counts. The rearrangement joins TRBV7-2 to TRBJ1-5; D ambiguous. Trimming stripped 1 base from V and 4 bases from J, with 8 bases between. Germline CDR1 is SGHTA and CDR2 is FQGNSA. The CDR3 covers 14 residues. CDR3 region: CASSLEGFNQPQHF. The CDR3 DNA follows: TGTGCCAGCAGCTTAGAAGGCTTTAATCAGCCCCAGCATTTT.

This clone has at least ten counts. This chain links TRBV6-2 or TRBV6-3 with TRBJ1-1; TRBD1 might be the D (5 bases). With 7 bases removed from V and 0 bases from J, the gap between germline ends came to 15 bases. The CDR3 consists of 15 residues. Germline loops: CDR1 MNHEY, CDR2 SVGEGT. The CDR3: CASTYGGQLNTEAFF. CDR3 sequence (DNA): TGTGCCAGCACCTACGGTGGACAACTGAACACTGAAGCTTTCTTT.

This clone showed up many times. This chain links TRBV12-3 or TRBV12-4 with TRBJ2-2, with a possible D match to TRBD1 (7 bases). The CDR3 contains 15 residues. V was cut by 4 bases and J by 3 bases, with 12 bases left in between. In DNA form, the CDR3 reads TGTGCCAGCAGTTACCAGGGGGGAGACACCGGGGAGCTGTTTTTT. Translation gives CASSYQGGDTGELFF.

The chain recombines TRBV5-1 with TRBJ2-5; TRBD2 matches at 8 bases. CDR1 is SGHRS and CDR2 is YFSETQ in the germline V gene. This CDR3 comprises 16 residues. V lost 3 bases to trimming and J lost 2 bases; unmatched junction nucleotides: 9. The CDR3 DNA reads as TGCGCCAGCAGCTCAGTCGGGGGGGGGAGGCAAGAGACCCAGTACTTC. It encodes CASSSVGGGRQETQYF.

The CDR3 nucleotides are TGCGCCAGCAAGTCCCGGGGAGGTTTAACAATTTCAGGACAAGAGACCCAGTACTTC. This translates into CASKSRGGLTISGQETQYF. This rearrangement joins TRBV5-1 to TRBJ2-5; D perhaps matches TRBD2 (6 bases). This CDR3 comprises 19 residues. CDR1 SGHRS and CDR2 YFSETQ come from the germline V gene. V lost 6 bases to trimming and J lost 2 bases, with 29 bases between them.

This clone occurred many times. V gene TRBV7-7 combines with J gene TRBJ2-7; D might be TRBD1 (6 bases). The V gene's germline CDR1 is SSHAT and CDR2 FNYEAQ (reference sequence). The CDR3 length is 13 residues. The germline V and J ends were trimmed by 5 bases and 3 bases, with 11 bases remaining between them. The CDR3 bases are TGTGCCAGCAGCCAGGGGACCGACTACGAGCAGTACTTC. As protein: CASSQGTDYEQYF. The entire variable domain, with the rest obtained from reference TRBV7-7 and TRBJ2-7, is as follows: GAGVSQSPRYKVTKRGQDVTLRCDPISSHATLYWYQQALGQGPEFLTYFNYEAQPDKSGLPSDRFSAERPEGSISTLTIQRTEQRDSAMYRCASSQGTDYEQYFGPGTRLTVT.

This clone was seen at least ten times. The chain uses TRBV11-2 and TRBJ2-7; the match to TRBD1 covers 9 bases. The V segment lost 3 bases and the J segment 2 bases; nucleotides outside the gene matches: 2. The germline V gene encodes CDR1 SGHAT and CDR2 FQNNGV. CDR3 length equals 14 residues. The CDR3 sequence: CASSFGTGTYEQYF. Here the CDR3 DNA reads TGTGCCAGCAGCTTCGGGACAGGGACCTACGAGCAGTACTTC.

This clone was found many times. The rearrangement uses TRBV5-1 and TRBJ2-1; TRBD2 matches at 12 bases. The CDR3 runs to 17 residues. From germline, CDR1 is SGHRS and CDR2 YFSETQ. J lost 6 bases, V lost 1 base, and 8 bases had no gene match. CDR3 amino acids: CASSLSPLAGGFNEQFF. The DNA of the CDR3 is TGCGCCAGCAGCTTGTCCCCACTAGCGGGGGGATTCAATGAGCAGTTCTTC.

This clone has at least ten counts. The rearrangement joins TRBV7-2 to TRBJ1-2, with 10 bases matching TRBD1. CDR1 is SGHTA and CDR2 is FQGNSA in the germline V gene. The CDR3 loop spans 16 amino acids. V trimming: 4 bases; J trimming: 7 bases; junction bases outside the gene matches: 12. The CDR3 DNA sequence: TGTGCCAGCAGCTCCCTCGACAGGGGGCGACTCGTTGGCTACACCTTC. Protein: CASSSLDRGRLVGYTF.

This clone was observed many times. The CDR3 coding sequence is TGTGCCAGCAGCTTGGGGGGGGATCAGCCCCAGCATTTT. This sequence encodes CASSLGGDQPQHF. V is TRBV7-2 and J is TRBJ1-5; possibly TRBD1 for D (5 bases). The V end was cut by 3 bases, the J end by 5 bases, with 8 bases between. Germline assignment: CDR1 SGHTA and CDR2 FQGNSA. The CDR3 has 13 residues.

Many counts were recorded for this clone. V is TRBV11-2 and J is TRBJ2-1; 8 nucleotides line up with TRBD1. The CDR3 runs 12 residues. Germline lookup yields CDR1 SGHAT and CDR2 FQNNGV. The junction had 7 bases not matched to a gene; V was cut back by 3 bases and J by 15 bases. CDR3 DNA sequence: TGTGCCAGCAGCTTGGCCGCGGACAGGGCGTTCTTC. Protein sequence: CASSLAADRAFF.